The rows below give T cell receptor beta chains drawn from one sample of a study of shared clonotypes between healthy human individuals. Sequenced by immunoSEQ multiplex PCR; TCRdb stores in-frame clones only, minus some. The sample records 1,400,000 or so clones, approximately 98.5% being singletons. Specimen: naive CD4+ T cells sorted from blood. The source is a man aged 25 to 40 in good health. Each CDR3 is given with its conserved first and last residue. Each record gives: J gene, V gene, CDR3 length, D gene, clone size, CDR3 DNA, CDR3 protein. D genes are given only for firm matches. The size entry is marked missing in some rows and otherwise reads once, few, many or a size class.

j_gene: TRBJ1-3
v_gene: TRBV15
len: 14
d_gene: -
abundance: -
CDR3nt: TGTGCCACCACCAATGATTTCGCTGGAAACACCATATATTTT
CDR3aa: CATTNDFAGNTIYF

j_gene: TRBJ1-4
v_gene: TRBV28
len: 15
d_gene: TRBD1
abundance: -
CDR3nt: TGTGCCAGCAGTCCCACCGGGACAGGCCTTGAAAAACTGTTTTTT
CDR3aa: CASSPTGTGLEKLFF

j_gene: TRBJ2-1
v_gene: TRBV6-4
len: 14
d_gene: -
abundance: -
CDR3nt: TGTGCCAGCAGTGGGTCGGACTATTTCTATGAGCAGTTCTTC
CDR3aa: CASSGSDYFYEQFF

j_gene: TRBJ2-3
v_gene: TRBV10-3
len: 12
d_gene: -
abundance: -
CDR3nt: TGTGCCATCAGTGAGTCCGGTCATCGGCAGTATTTT
CDR3aa: CAISESGHRQYF

j_gene: TRBJ1-1
v_gene: TRBV6-1
len: 14
d_gene: -
abundance: once
CDR3nt: TGTGCCAGCAGTAGGCAGGGGCCGGGCACTGAAGCTTTCTTT
CDR3aa: CASSRQGPGTEAFF

j_gene: TRBJ2-7
v_gene: TRBV11-2
len: 15
d_gene: -
abundance: -
CDR3nt: TGTGCCAGCAGCCATTACAAGGAGGTCACCTACGAGCAGTACTTC
CDR3aa: CASSHYKEVTYEQYF

j_gene: TRBJ2-1
v_gene: TRBV9
len: 16
d_gene: TRBD2
abundance: -
CDR3nt: TGTGCCAGCAGCGTAGCTGGGAGGGAATCCTACAATGAGCAGTTCTTC
CDR3aa: CASSVAGRESYNEQFF

j_gene: TRBJ2-3
v_gene: TRBV5-1
len: 16
d_gene: TRBD2
abundance: -
CDR3nt: TGCGCCAGCAGCCCCATCAGCGGGAGGTCGACAGATACGCAGTATTTT
CDR3aa: CASSPISGRSTDTQYF

j_gene: TRBJ2-7
v_gene: TRBV11-2
len: 13
d_gene: TRBD1
abundance: -
CDR3nt: TGTGCCAGCAGCTCGGACAGGGGCGGCGAGCAGTACTTC
CDR3aa: CASSSDRGGEQYF

j_gene: TRBJ2-1
v_gene: TRBV27
len: 15
d_gene: -
abundance: -
CDR3nt: TGTGCCAGCAAATTACCCCTCCGAACCTACAATGAGCAGTTCTTC
CDR3aa: CASKLPLRTYNEQFF

j_gene: TRBJ2-3
v_gene: TRBV5-5
len: 13
d_gene: -
abundance: few
CDR3nt: TGTGCCAGCAGCTTCATCGGCTCCGATACGCAGTATTTT
CDR3aa: CASSFIGSDTQYF

j_gene: TRBJ2-1
v_gene: TRBV6-4
len: 14
d_gene: -
abundance: -
CDR3nt: TGTGCCAGCAGTGTCGGAGTGGGCTACAATGAGCAGTTCTTC
CDR3aa: CASSVGVGYNEQFF

j_gene: TRBJ2-1
v_gene: TRBV30
len: 17
d_gene: TRBD1
abundance: -
CDR3nt: TGTGCCTGGAGTCGGGACAGGAGCTCGAGCTCCTACAATGAGCAGTTCTTC
CDR3aa: CAWSRDRSSSSYNEQFF

j_gene: TRBJ2-5
v_gene: TRBV6-1
len: 13
d_gene: TRBD1
abundance: -
CDR3nt: TGTGCCAGCAGTGGAAAGGGGGCCGAGACCCAGTACTTC
CDR3aa: CASSGKGAETQYF

j_gene: TRBJ2-7
v_gene: TRBV12-2
len: 16
d_gene: -
abundance: -
CDR3nt: TGTGCAAGTCGCTTAGTAGGGACTTGCGTGTCCTACGAGCAGTACTTC
CDR3aa: CASRLVGTCVSYEQYF